The entry below gives a single TCR beta chain sequence along with its context. This specimen belongs to a study of blood T cell repertoires in COVID-19. Repertoires were generated with immunoSEQ multiplex PCR, while TCRdb's copy carries only in-frame clones and drops some. The table has just over 300,000 clones, about nine tenths seen once. This CDR3 spans 15 amino acids. In germline, CDR1 is SGHVS, CDR2 FNYEAQ. The V gene lost 5 bases and the J gene lost 3 bases, with 17 bases spanning the gap. This receptor was obtained from a man aged 18 to 30 with active or convalescent COVID-19. The chain employs TRBV7-6 and TRBJ2-7; a weak D match, TRBD2 (7 bases). The sequencing input was peripheral blood. CDR3 DNA sequence: TGTGCCAGCAGCCGTCCTCCGGGGGGCAGCTACGAGCAGTACTTC. Encoded protein: CASSRPPGGSYEQYF. Combining the CDR3 with reference TRBV7-6 and TRBJ2-7 gives the whole variable domain GAGVSQSPRYKVTKRGQDVALRCDPISGHVSLYWYRQALGQGPEFLTYFNYEAQQDKSGLPNDRFSAERPEGSISTLTIQRTEQRDSAMYRCASSRPPGGSYEQYFGPGTRLTVT.